This T cell receptor beta chain derives from a study of blood T cell repertoires in COVID-19. The germline V gene encodes CDR1 MGHRA and CDR2 YSYEKL. Trimming left V 0 bases short and J 2 bases short, with 11 bases between. The CDR3 is 16 residues long. TCRdb's copy holds only in-frame clones and misses some; the assay was immunoSEQ multiplex PCR. The sample includes tens of thousands of clones, more than 85% of them seen just once. This rearrangement joins TRBV4-1 to TRBJ2-1, with D tentatively TRBD1 (6 bases). Source material: peripheral blood. This clonotype was obtained from a human donor with active COVID-19. The donor label of this sample is uncertain. CDR3 sequence (DNA): TGCGCCAGCAGCCAAGATCCGCAGGGGCCCTACAATGAGCAGTTCTTC. Protein: CASSQDPQGPYNEQFF.